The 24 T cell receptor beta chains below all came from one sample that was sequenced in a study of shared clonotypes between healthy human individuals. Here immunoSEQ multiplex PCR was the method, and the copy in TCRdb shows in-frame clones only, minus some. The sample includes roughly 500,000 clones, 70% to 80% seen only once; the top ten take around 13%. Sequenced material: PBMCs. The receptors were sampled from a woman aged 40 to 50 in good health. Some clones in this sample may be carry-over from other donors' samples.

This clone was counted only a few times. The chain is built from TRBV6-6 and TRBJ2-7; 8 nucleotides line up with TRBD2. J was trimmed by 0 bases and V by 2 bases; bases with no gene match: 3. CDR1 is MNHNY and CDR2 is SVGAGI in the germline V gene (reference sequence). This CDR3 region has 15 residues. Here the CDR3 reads CASSYERETSYEQYF. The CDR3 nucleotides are TGTGCCAGCAGTTACGAGCGGGAGACCTCCTACGAGCAGTACTTC.

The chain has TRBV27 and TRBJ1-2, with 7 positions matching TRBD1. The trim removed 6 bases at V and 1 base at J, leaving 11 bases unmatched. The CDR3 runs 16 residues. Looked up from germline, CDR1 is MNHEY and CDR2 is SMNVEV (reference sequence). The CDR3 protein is CASSPPGGGDNYGYTF. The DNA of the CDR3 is TGTGCCAGCAGCCCTCCAGGGGGGGGCGATAACTATGGCTACACCTTC.

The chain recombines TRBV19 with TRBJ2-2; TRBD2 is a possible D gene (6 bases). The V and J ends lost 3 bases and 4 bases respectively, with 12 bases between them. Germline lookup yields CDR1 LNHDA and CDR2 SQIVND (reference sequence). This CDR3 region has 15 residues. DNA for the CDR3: TGTGCCAGTAGTATCTCCCCGGGGGTCACCGGGGAGCTGTTTTTT. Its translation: CASSISPGVTGELFF.

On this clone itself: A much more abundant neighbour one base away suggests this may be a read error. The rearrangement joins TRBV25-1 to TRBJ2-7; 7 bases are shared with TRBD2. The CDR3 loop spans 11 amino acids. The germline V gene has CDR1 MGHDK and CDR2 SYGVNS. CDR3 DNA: TGTGCCAGCAGTGGTGGGGGGGAGCAGTGCTTC. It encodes CASSGGGEQCF.

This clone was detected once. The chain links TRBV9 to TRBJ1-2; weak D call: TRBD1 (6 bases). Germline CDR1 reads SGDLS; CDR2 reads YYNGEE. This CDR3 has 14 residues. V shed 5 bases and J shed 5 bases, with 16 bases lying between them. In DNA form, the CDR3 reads TGTGCCAGCAGTAGGGGGGGTTCTCGGTATGGCTACACCTTC. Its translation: CASSRGGSRYGYTF.

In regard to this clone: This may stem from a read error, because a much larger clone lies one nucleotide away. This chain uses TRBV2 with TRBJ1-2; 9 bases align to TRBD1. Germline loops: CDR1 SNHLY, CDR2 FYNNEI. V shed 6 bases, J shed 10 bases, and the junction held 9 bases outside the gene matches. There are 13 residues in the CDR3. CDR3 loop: CASSNRGRKDYTF. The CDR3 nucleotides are TGTGCCAGCAGCAACAGGGGGCGCAAAGACTACACCTTC. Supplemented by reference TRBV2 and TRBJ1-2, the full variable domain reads EPEVTQTPSHQVTQMGQEVILRCVPISNHLYFYWYRQILGQKVEFLVSFYNNEISEKSEIFDDQFSVERPDGSNFTLKIRSTKLEDSAMYFCASSNRGRKDYTFGSGTRLTVV.

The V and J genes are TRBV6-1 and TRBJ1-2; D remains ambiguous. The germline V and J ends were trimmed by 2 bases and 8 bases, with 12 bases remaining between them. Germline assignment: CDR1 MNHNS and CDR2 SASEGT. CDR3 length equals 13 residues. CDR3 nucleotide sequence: TGTGCCAGCAGTGAACCTGGGCTGGGAGGCTACACCTTC. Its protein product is CASSEPGLGGYTF.

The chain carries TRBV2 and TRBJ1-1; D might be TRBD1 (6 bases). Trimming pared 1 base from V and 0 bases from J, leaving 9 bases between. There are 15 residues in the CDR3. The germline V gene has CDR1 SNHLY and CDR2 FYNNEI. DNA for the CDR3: TGTGCCAGCAGTGAAGTGGGGGGGCTGAACACTGAAGCTTTCTTT. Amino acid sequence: CASSEVGGLNTEAFF.

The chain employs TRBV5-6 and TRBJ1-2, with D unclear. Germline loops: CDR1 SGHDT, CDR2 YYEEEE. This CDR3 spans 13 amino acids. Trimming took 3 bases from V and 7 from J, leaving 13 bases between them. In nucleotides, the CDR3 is TGTGCCAGCAGCTCCTACGGGCTTCGTGGCTACACCTTC. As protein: CASSSYGLRGYTF.

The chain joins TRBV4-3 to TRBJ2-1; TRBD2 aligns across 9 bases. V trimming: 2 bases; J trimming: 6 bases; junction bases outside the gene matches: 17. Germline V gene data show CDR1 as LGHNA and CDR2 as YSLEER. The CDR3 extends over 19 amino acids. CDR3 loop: CASSQFSGSGGGSANEQFF. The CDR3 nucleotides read TGCGCCAGCAGCCAATTTAGCGGGAGCGGCGGAGGTTCGGCCAATGAGCAGTTCTTC.

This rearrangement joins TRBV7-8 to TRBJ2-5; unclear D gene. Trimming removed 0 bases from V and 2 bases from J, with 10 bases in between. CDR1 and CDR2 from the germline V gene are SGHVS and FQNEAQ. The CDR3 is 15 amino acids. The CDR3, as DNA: TGTGCCAGCAGCTTAGCTCTGGGCAGACAAGAGACCCAGTACTTC. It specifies CASSLALGRQETQYF.

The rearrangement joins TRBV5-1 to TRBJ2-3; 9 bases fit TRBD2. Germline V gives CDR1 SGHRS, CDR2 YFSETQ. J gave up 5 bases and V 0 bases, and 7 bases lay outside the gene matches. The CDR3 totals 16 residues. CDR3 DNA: TGCGCCAGCAGCTTGGAAGGCGGGAGGGCGGGAGATACGCAGTATTTT. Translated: CASSLEGGRAGDTQYF. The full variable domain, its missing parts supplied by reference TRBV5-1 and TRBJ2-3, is KAGVTQTPRYLIKTRGQQVTLSCSPISGHRSVSWYQQTPGQGLQFLFEYFSETQRNKGNFPGRFSGRQFSNSRSEMNVSTLELGDSALYLCASSLEGGRAGDTQYFGPGTRLTVL.

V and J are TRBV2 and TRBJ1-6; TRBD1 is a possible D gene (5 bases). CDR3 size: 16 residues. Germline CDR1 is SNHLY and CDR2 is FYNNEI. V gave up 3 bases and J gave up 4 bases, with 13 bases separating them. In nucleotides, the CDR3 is TGTGCCAGCAGTGAGGGGGTGGGAGCGTATAATTCACCCCTCCACTTT. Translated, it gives CASSEGVGAYNSPLHF.

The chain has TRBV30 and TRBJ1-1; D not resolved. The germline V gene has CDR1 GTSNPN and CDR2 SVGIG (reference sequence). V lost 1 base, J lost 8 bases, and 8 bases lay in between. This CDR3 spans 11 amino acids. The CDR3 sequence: CAWSGFLEAFF. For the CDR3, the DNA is TGTGCCTGGAGTGGGTTTTTAGAAGCTTTCTTT.

The CDR3: CASSPPGRASYEQYF. The DNA for the CDR3 is TGTGCCAGCTCACCGCCGGGACGGGCCTCCTACGAGCAGTACTTC. This chain links TRBV18 with TRBJ2-7; D is tentatively TRBD1 or TRBD2 (5 bases each). V was cut by 3 bases and J by 0 bases, with 12 bases left in between. Per the germline V gene, CDR1 is KGHSH and CDR2 is LQKENI. The length of the CDR3 is 15 residues.

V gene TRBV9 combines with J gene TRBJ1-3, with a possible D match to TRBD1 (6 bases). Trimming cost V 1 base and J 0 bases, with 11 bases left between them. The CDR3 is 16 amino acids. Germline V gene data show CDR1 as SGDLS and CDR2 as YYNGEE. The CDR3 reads CASSVRGDDSGNTIYF. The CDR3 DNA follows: TGTGCCAGCAGCGTAAGGGGGGACGACTCTGGAAACACCATATATTTT.

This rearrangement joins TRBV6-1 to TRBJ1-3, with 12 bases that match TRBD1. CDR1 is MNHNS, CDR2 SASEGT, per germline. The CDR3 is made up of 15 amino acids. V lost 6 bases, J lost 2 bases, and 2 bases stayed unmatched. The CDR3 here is CASRRDRGPGNTIYF. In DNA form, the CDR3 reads TGTGCCAGCAGGAGGGACAGGGGGCCTGGAAACACCATATATTTT.

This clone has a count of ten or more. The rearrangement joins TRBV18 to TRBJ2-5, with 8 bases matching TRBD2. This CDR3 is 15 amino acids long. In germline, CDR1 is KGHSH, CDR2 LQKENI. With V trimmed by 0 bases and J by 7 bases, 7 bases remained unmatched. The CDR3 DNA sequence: TGTGCCAGCTCACCACCCACTAGCGGCCGAGGGACCCAGTACTTC. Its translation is CASSPPTSGRGTQYF.

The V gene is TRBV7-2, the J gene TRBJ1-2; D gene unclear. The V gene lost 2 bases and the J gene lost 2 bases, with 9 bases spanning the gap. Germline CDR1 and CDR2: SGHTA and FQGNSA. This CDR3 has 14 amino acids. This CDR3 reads CASSLQRTNYGYTF. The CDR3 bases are TGTGCCAGCAGCTTACAGCGGACGAACTATGGCTACACCTTC.

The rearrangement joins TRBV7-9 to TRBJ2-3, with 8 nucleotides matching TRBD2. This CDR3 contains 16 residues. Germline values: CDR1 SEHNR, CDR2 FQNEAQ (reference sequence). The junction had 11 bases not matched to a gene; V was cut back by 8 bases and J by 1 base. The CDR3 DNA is TGTGCCAGCGTGAGCGGGAGCAATTCGGGCACAGATACGCAGTATTTT. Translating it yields CASVSGSNSGTDTQYF.

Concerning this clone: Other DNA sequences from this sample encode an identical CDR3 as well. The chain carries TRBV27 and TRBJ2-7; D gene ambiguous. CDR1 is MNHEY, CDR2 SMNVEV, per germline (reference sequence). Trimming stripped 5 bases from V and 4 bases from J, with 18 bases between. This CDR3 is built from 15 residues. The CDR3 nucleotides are TGTGCCAGCAGTCCCCTGACCCGCCCTCCTTACGAGCAGTACTTC. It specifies CASSPLTRPPYEQYF.

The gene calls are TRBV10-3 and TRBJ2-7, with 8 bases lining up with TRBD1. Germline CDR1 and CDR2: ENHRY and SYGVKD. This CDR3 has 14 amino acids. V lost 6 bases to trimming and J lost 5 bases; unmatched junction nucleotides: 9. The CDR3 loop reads CAIRGGQAVDEQYF. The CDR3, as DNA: TGTGCCATCAGGGGGGGACAGGCCGTGGACGAGCAGTACTTC.

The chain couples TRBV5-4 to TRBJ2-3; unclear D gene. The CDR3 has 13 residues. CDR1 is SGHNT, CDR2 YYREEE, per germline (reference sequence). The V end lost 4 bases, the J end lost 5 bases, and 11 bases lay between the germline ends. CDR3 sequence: CASSDPRVDTQYF. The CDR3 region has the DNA TGTGCCAGCAGCGACCCTAGGGTAGATACGCAGTATTTT.

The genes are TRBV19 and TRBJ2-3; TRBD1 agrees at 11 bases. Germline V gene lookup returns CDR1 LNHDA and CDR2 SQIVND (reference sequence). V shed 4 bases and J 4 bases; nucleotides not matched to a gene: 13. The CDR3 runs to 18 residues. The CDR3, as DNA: TGTGCCAGTAGTACCACCCACCCGGGACAGGGGGTAGCAGATACGCAGTATTTT. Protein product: CASSTTHPGQGVADTQYF. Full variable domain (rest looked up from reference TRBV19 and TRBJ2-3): DGGITQSPKYLFRKEGQNVTLSCEQNLNHDAMYWYRQDPGQGLRLIYYSQIVNDFQKGDIAEGYSVSREKKESFPLTVTSAQKNPTAFYLCASSTTHPGQGVADTQYFGPGTRLTVL.